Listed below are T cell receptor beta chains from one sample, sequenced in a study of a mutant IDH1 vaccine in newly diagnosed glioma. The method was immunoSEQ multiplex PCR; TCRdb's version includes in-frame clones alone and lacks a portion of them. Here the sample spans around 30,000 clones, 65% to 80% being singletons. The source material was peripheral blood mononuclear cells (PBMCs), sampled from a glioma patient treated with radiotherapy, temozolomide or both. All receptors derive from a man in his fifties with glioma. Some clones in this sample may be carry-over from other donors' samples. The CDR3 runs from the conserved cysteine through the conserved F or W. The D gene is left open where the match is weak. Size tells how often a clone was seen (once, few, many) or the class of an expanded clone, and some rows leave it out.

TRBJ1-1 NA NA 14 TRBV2 TGTGCCAGCAGTGAGGGGGCGGGGAACACTGAAGCTTTCTTT CASSEGAGNTEAFF
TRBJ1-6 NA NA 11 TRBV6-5 TGTGCCAGCGGACCATCCTCACCCCTCCACTTT CASGPSSPLHF
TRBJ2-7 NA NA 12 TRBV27 TGTGCCAGCAGCTCTCTAGGCTACATTCTGTACTTC CASSSLGYILYF
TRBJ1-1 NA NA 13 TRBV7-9 TGTGCCAGCAGCCCACGGCAGGGTTTGGAAGCTTTCTTT CASSPRQGLEAFF
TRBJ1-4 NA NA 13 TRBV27 TGTGCCAGCATGCCCGGGGGTAGGGAAAAACTGTTTTTT CASMPGGREKLFF
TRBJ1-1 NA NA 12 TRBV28 TGTGCCAGCAGTTTGGTGCAGTATGAAGCTTTCTTT CASSLVQYEAFF
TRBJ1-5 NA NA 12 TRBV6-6 TGTGCCAGCAGTTACGATGGTCAGCCCCAGCATTTT CASSYDGQPQHF
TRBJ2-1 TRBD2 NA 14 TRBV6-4 TGTGCCAGCAGTGAGGCTAGCGGGCAGGAAGAGCAGTTCTTC CASSEASGQEEQFF
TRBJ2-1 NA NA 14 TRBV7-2 TGTGCCAGCAGTAGAGGGGGGCTACGAAATGAGCAGTTCTTC CASSRGGLRNEQFF
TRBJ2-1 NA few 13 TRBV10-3 TGTGCCATCAGTCCGGGTGCGAGGGATGAGCAGTTCTTC CAISPGARDEQFF
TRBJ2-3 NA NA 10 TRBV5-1 TGCGCCAGCAGCGGAGATACGCAGTATTTT CASSGDTQYF
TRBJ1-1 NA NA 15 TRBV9 TGTGCCAGCAGCGGGGGGACATTGGCGGACACTGAAGCTTTCTTT CASSGGTLADTEAFF
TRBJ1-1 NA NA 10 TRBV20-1 TGCAGTGCTAGAGATACGGCCCTATTCTTT CSARDTALFF
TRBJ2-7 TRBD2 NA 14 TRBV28 TGTGCCAGCAGGGCAGCGGGACTAGGATACGAGCAGTACTTC CASRAAGLGYEQYF
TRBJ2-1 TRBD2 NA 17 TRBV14 TGTGCCAGCAGCCAAGGCGGACTAGCGGGGGGCGGAAATGAGCAGTTCTTC CASSQGGLAGGGNEQFF
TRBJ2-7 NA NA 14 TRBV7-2 TGTGCCAGCAGCTCCCAGGGGTGGGGAGGCGAGCAGTACTTC CASSSQGWGGEQYF
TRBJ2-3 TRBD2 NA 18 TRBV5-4 TGTGCCAGCAGCCCTGGGACTAGCGGGGGGCTTCGCACAGATACGCAGTATTTT CASSPGTSGGLRTDTQYF
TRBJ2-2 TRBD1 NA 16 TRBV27 TGTGCCAGCAGCCCCAGGGGGTTTGGGGGCACCGGGGAGCTGTTTTTT CASSPRGFGGTGELFF
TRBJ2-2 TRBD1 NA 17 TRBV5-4 TGTGCCAGCAGCTTATGGACCGGACAGGTGAAGTTCGGGGAGCTGTTTTTT CASSLWTGQVKFGELFF
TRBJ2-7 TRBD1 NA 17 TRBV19 TGTGCCAGTAGTATTAGGCCAACCCCGGGACAGGGTTACGAGCAGTACTTC CASSIRPTPGQGYEQYF
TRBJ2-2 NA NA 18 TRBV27 TGTGCCAGCAGCCCAGGATCCCCGGACAGAGCGAACACCGGGGAGCTGTTTTTT CASSPGSPDRANTGELFF
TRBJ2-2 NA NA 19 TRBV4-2 TGTGCCAGCAGCCAAGATCACAGCAGGGAAGCGGGTTTCACCGGGGAGCTGTTTTTT CASSQDHSREAGFTGELFF
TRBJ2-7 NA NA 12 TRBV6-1 TGTGCCATCCGGCAACAGGCCACCGAGCAGTACTTC CAIRQQATEQYF
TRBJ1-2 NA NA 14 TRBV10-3 TGTGCCATCAGTGAGAGGGACGCCTATGGTGGCTACACCTTC CAISERDAYGGYTF
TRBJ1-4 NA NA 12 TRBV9 TGTGCCAGCAGCCGAGTAAGTGGAAAACTGTTTTTT CASSRVSGKLFF
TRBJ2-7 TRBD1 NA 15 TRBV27 TGTGCCAGCAGCGAGGGACAGTTTCTCTCCTACGAGCAGTACTTC CASSEGQFLSYEQYF
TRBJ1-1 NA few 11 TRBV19 TGTGCCAGTAGGCAGGCGACAGGTACTTTCTTT CASRQATGTFF
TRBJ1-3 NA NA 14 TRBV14 TGTGCCAGCAGCCAAGACATCGGTGGAAACACCATATATTTT CASSQDIGGNTIYF
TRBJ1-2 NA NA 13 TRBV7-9 TGTGCCAGCACCGACGCGGTTAACTATGGCTACACCTTC CASTDAVNYGYTF
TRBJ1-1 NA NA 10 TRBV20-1 TGCAGTGCTAGAGCCAACGTTGCGGTCTTT CSARANVAVF
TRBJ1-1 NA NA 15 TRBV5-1 TGCGCCAGCAGCTTGGCAAACAGGGTTCGGACTGAAGCTTTCTTT CASSLANRVRTEAFF
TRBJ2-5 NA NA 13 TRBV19 TGTGCCAGTAGTCGACAGGCCCGAGAGACCCAGTACTTC CASSRQARETQYF
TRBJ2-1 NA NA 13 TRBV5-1 TGCGCCAGCTCAAGGAGGGCCTACAATGAGCAGTTCTTC CASSRRAYNEQFF
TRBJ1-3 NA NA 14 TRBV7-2 TGTGCCAGCAGCTTCTACGGGCGTTTAAACACCATATATTTT CASSFYGRLNTIYF
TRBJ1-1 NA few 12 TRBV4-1 TGCGCCAGCAGCCAAGATCGGGCGGACGCTTTCTTT CASSQDRADAFF
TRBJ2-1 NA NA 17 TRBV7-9 TGTGCCAGCAGCTCACAGAGGGACTTGAGCTCCTACAATGAGCAGTTCTTC CASSSQRDLSSYNEQFF
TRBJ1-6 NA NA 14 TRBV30 TGTGCCTGGAGTGGGGCAGGGTACAATTCACCCCTCCACTTT CAWSGAGYNSPLHF
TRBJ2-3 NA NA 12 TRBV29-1 TGCAGCGTTGACCGGGACACAGATACGCAGTATTTT CSVDRDTDTQYF
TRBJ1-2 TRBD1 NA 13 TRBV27 TGTGCCAGCAGAAGGGGGCATACCTATGGCTACACCTTC CASRRGHTYGYTF
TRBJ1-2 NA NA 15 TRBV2 TGTGCCAGCACTACACCCCAGGGGACGGACAATGGCTACACCTTC CASTTPQGTDNGYTF
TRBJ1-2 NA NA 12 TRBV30 TGTGCCTGGGCAGGGAGGTTGTATGGCTACACCTTC CAWAGRLYGYTF
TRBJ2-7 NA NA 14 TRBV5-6 TGTGCCAGCAGCTTGTCGGGCATCTCCTACGAGCAGTACTTC CASSLSGISYEQYF
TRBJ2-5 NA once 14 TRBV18 TGTGCCAGCTCACCACCCGATACCCAAGAGACCCAGTACTTC CASSPPDTQETQYF
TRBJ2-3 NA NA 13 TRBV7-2 TGTGCCAGCAGCCCCCAGACAGTGGATACGCAGTATTTT CASSPQTVDTQYF
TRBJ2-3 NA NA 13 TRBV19 TGTGCCAGTAGTTCGGCCTGGGGGGATACGCAGTATTTT CASSSAWGDTQYF
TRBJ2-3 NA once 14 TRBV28 TGTGCCAGCAGTTTTGAAGATTGGAGCGATACGCAGTATTTT CASSFEDWSDTQYF
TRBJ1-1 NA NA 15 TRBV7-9 TGTGCCAGCAGCTTTGGACGTCCGGGGAGCACTGAAGCTTTCTTT CASSFGRPGSTEAFF
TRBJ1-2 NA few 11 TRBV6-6 TGTGCCAGCACCCAAGCCTATGGCTACACCTTC CASTQAYGYTF
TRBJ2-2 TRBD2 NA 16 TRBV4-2 TGTGCCAGCAGCCATTCTAGCGGGAGGAACACCGGGGAGCTGTTTTTT CASSHSSGRNTGELFF